This TCR beta chain was captured by sequencing in a study of cytomegalovirus exposure and HLA in healthy donors. PCR employed 60 Vbeta and 13 Jbeta primers. Sequencing was performed with immunoSEQ multiplex PCR; in TCRdb, only in-frame clones are kept and a portion is missing. The table includes 120,000 or so clones, around 79% detected once. Study-level points and caveats: It was shown in a later analysis that HLA-associated TCR beta chains were more clonally expanded than other, equally common chains.

Concerning this clone itself: Antigen unknown.

Source material: PBMCs. The clonotype was recovered from a woman aged 40 to 49 in good health and CMV-seronegative.

CDR3 amino acids: CASSPLPGVNEQYF. In DNA form, the CDR3 reads TGTGCCAGCAGTCCTCTTCCAGGGGTCAACGAGCAGTACTTC. The rearrangement uses TRBV9 and TRBJ2-7; possible D gene TRBD1, 6 bases. V lost 5 bases to trimming and J lost 5 bases, with 17 bases between them. There are 14 residues in the CDR3. CDR1 is SGDLS and CDR2 is YYNGEE in the germline V gene. Full variable domain (missing parts from reference TRBV9 and TRBJ2-7): DSGVTQTPKHLITATGQRVTLRCSPRSGDLSVYWYQQSLDQGLQFLIQYYNGEERAKGNILERFSAQQFPDLHSELNLSSLELGDSALYFCASSPLPGVNEQYFGPGTRLTVT.